These T cell receptor beta chains were read from a single sample in a study of cytomegalovirus exposure and HLA in healthy donors. Produced via immunoSEQ multiplex PCR; TCRdb's table is partial and in-frame only. The top ten hold approximately 1.5% of the sample, which has approximately 170,000 clones, 68% seen once. Material: PBMCs. These receptors all come from a man aged 45-60 years in good health and CMV-seronegative. CDR3s leave out the opening cysteine and the closing phenylalanine or tryptophan. Clone size is stated in some rows and not others, as once, few, many or a class when expanded.

clone size	J gene	V gene	CDR3 protein
NA	TRBJ1-6	TRBV19	ASTQRSGYNSPLH
NA	TRBJ1-2	TRBV5-4	ASSPRDTVNYGYT
few	TRBJ2-7	TRBV6-4	ASSPLYGKISYEQY
NA	TRBJ2-3	TRBV19	ASSDPGTSTDTQY
NA	TRBJ2-2	TRBV9	ASSVGAGTNTGELF
NA	TRBJ2-7	TRBV20-1	SASTPGEQY
NA	TRBJ2-2	TRBV4-1	ASSQAKTSGGDGELF
few	TRBJ1-2	TRBV7-2	ASSLGTTYGYT
NA	TRBJ1-4	TRBV19	ASSTGQGATNEKLF
NA	TRBJ2-6	TRBV5-1	ASSLAFGQRSGANVLT
NA	TRBJ2-7	TRBV5-4	ASSPGPFLSYEQY
NA	TRBJ2-2	TRBV25-1	VSRGPGANTGELF
NA	TRBJ2-6	TRBV18	ASSPGLAGGPGANVLT
NA	TRBJ1-5	TRBV18	ASSPVGVQGSSNQPQH
NA	TRBJ1-1	TRBV7-6	ASSVQGLGTEAF
few	TRBJ2-7	TRBV18	ASSPNRDSQQY
NA	TRBJ2-5	TRBV18	ASSPAGVETQY
NA	TRBJ2-5	TRBV10-3	AISETSGGHQETQY